This is a list of T cell receptor beta chains from one sample in a study of shared clonotypes between healthy human individuals. The repertoire was sequenced with immunoSEQ multiplex PCR; TCRdb's copy has only in-frame clones and lacks some. The repertoire holds 1.5 million to 2.5 million clones, approximately 95% seen once, with roughly 1.2% in the top ten. The sequenced sample consisted of naive CD8+ T cells sorted from blood. The source of these receptors is a man between 18 and 35 years old in good health. CDR3s include the opening cysteine and the closing phenylalanine or tryptophan. The D gene is left open where the match is weak. A row's size may be missing; if present it is once, few, many or a size class.

D,V,size,J,DNA,CDR3
TRBD2,TRBV9,-,TRBJ2-7,TGTGCCAGCAGCGCTTCTAGCGGGACGACGGGGGAGCAGTACTTC,CASSASSGTTGEQYF
TRBD1,TRBV29-1,once,TRBJ1-6,TGCAGCGTTCTAACCGGGACAGGGGAGTCACCCCTCCACTTT,CSVLTGTGESPLHF
-,TRBV4-1,-,TRBJ2-7,TGCGCCAGCAGCCAGACCCAAATACTCTCCTACGAGCAGTACTTC,CASSQTQILSYEQYF
-,TRBV19,-,TRBJ1-3,TGTGCCAGCCAGACCCAGCCTGGAAACACCATATATTTT,CASQTQPGNTIYF
TRBD1,TRBV9,-,TRBJ2-7,TGTGCCAGCAGCGCGGCCCGGGACAGGGGTTACGAGCAGTACTTC,CASSAARDRGYEQYF
TRBD2,TRBV4-1,-,TRBJ2-5,TGCGCCAGCAGCCAGAGGCTAGCGGGGGGGGAAGAGACCCAGTACTTC,CASSQRLAGGEETQYF
-,TRBV11-2,-,TRBJ1-1,TGTGCCAGCAGCCAATCTTATGGGGGTAACACTGAAGCTTTCTTT,CASSQSYGGNTEAFF
TRBD1,TRBV11-3,-,TRBJ2-2,TGTGCCAGCAGCCTACCGACAGGGGATACCGGGGAGCTGTTTTTT,CASSLPTGDTGELFF
-,TRBV6-5,-,TRBJ2-5,TGTGCCAGCAGTTACTCTACCTTTCAGGGACCAGAGACCCAGTACTTC,CASSYSTFQGPETQYF
TRBD2,TRBV5-1,-,TRBJ2-3,TGCGCCAGCAGCTTGGCCGCGGGGGGCACAGATACGCAGTATTTT,CASSLAAGGTDTQYF
-,TRBV7-7,-,TRBJ2-5,TGTGCTAGCAGCTTAGTGGAGGGGACCACTCAAGAGACCCAGTACTTC,CASSLVEGTTQETQYF
TRBD1,TRBV15,-,TRBJ2-7,TGTGCCACCAGGAAGGCAGGGGGCTCCTACGAGCAGTACTTC,CATRKAGGSYEQYF
-,TRBV29-1,-,TRBJ2-7,TGCAGCGTTGGGATCGGACGATCCTACGAGCAGTACTTC,CSVGIGRSYEQYF